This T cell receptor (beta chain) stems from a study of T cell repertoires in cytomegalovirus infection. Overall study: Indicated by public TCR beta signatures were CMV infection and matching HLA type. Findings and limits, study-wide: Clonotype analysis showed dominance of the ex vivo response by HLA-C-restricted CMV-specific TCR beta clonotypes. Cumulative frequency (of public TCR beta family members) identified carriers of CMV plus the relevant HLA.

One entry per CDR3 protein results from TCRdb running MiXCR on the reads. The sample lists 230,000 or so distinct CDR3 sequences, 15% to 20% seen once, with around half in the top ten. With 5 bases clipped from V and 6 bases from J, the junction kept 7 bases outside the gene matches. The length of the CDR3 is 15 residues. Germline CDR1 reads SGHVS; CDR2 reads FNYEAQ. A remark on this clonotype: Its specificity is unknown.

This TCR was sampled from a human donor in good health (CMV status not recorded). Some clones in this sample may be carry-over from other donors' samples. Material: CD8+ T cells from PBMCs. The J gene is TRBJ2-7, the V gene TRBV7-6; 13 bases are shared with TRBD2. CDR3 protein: CASSPTSGGAVEQYF. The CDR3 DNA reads TGTGCCAGCAGCCCCACTAGCGGGGGGGCCGTCGAGCAGTACTTC.